This entry lists 22 T cell receptor beta chains sequenced from one sample in a study of OX40 agonist ivuxolimab in advanced cancers. Assay used: immunoSEQ multiplex PCR; TCRdb lists only in-frame clones, some missing. The table has some 59,000 clones, about nine tenths seen once. This specimen was CD4+ or CD8+ T cells sorted from blood, taken in a trial of the OX40 agonist ivuxolimab. The receptors shown here come from an adult with an advanced solid tumor such as melanoma, head and neck, liver or kidney cancer.

The chain employs TRBV6-5 and TRBJ1-1; D gene uncertain. Trimming pared 1 base from V and 2 bases from J, leaving 8 bases between. The CDR3 is made up of 14 amino acids. CDR1 MNHEY and CDR2 SVGAGI come from the germline V gene. The CDR3 is CASSYFDENTEAFF. The CDR3 DNA sequence: TGTGCCAGCAGTTACTTTGACGAAAACACTGAAGCTTTCTTT.

V is TRBV9 and J is TRBJ2-5; 7 bases map to TRBD2. The CDR3 covers 15 residues. V was pared by 3 bases and J by 5 bases, with 10 bases of the junction left unmatched. The germline gives CDR1 SGDLS, CDR2 YYNGEE. The chain's CDR3 is CASSAGGGRGETQYF. In DNA, the CDR3 is TGTGCCAGCAGCGCCGGGGGAGGGCGTGGTGAGACCCAGTACTTC.

CDR3 sequence: CASRGLRTYTF. Written as DNA, the CDR3 is TGTGCCAGTCGGGGACTCCGTACCTACACCTTC. J is TRBJ1-2 and V is TRBV28; D possibly corresponds to TRBD1 (5 bases). V lost 9 bases and J 10 bases, leaving 15 bases between the germline ends. CDR3 length: 11 amino acids. CDR1 and CDR2 from the germline V gene are MDHEN and SYDVKM.

This clone has a handful of counts. This chain connects TRBV28 to TRBJ2-3, with 14 bases lining up with TRBD2. The CDR3 loop spans 16 amino acids. The ends lost 5 bases at V and 6 bases at J; junction bases unmatched: 7. Germline lookup yields CDR1 MDHEN and CDR2 SYDVKM. The CDR3 DNA sequence: TGTGCCAGCAGTCCCCGACTAGCGGGAGGGTGGGATACGCAGTATTTT. It translates to CASSPRLAGGWDTQYF.

Here the CDR3 reads CASNWGQGNQPQHF. The CDR3 DNA reads as TGTGCCAGCAATTGGGGTCAGGGGAATCAGCCCCAGCATTTT. This chain connects TRBV2 to TRBJ1-5; possibly TRBD1 for D (6 bases). V was clipped by 7 bases and J by 4 bases, with 14 bases between them. Germline V CDR1 and CDR2: SNHLY, FYNNEI. This CDR3 contains 14 residues.

V is TRBV18 and J is TRBJ2-1; 11 bases are shared with TRBD2. This CDR3 has 15 residues. Per the germline V gene, CDR1 is KGHSH and CDR2 is LQKENI. The V segment lost 3 bases and the J segment 6 bases; nucleotides outside the gene matches: 4. The CDR3 spells CASSPSGRASNEQFF. For the CDR3, the DNA is TGTGCCAGCTCACCTAGCGGGAGGGCCTCCAATGAGCAGTTCTTC.

This chain joins TRBV18 and TRBJ1-2; perhaps TRBD1 as D (6 bases). The CDR3 totals 16 residues. Germline assignment: CDR1 KGHSH and CDR2 LQKENI. V was cut by 2 bases and J by 3 bases, with 16 bases left in between. The CDR3 spells CASSPESGGPYYGYTF. CDR3 coding DNA: TGTGCCAGCTCACCAGAGAGCGGGGGCCCCTACTATGGCTACACCTTC.

This clone turned up a few times. J is TRBJ1-5 and V is TRBV19, with D possibly matching TRBD1 (5 bases). Germline V gives CDR1 LNHDA, CDR2 SQIVND (reference sequence). V lost 3 bases to trimming and J lost 5 bases, with 14 bases between them. The CDR3 length is 15 residues. CDR3 nucleotide sequence: TGTGCCAGTAGTATTCCTCTGGCGGGGCATCAGCCCCAGCATTTT. Its protein product is CASSIPLAGHQPQHF.

The CDR3 protein is CASSKLPTGEAFF. In DNA, the CDR3 is TGTGCCAGCAGTAAACTTCCGACGGGTGAAGCTTTCTTT. V usage is TRBV6-6 and J usage is TRBJ1-1; no clear D. Germline V gene sequence: CDR1 MNHNY, CDR2 SVGAGI (reference sequence). Trimming took 5 bases from V and 7 from J, leaving 14 bases between them. This CDR3 comprises 13 residues.

V is TRBV15 and J is TRBJ1-5, with D perhaps matching TRBD1 (6 bases). Germline V lookup: CDR1 LNHNV, CDR2 YYDKDF (reference sequence). The CDR3 runs to 17 residues. V was shortened by 3 bases and J by 4 bases, with 19 bases between the two germline ends. CDR3 nucleotides: TGTGCCACCAGCAGGGTCAGAAGGACAGCGGATAATCAGCCCCAGCATTTT. Translation: CATSRVRRTADNQPQHF.

This chain uses TRBV7-9 with TRBJ2-1; D is unresolved. Germline CDR1 is SEHNR and CDR2 is FQNEAQ (reference sequence). The CDR3 sequence is 11 residues long. V gave up 5 bases and J gave up 12 bases, with 11 bases separating them. The CDR3 reads CASSLSGLQFF. In DNA, the CDR3 is TGTGCCAGCAGCCTCTCTGGGCTGCAGTTCTTC.

This chain links TRBV2 with TRBJ2-3; TRBD2 matches at 9 bases. The CDR3 loop spans 15 amino acids. Germline V gene sequence: CDR1 SNHLY, CDR2 FYNNEI. Germline trimming cut 5 bases from V and 6 bases from J; bases unmatched to any gene: 9. Written as DNA, the CDR3 is TGTGCCAGCAGTTCCAGGCGGGAGGGCGGGGATACGCAGTATTTT. It translates to CASSSRREGGDTQYF.

This rearrangement joins TRBV28 to TRBJ1-5; D remains ambiguous. Germline CDR1 and CDR2: MDHEN and SYDVKM. This CDR3 has 13 amino acids. Trimming stripped 6 bases from V and 3 bases from J, with 9 bases between. The CDR3 nucleotides are TGTGCCAGCAGCCTATTACTCAATCAGCCCCAGCATTTT. This sequence encodes CASSLLLNQPQHF.

The gene calls are TRBV2 and TRBJ1-4; D call uncertain. Germline loops: CDR1 SNHLY, CDR2 FYNNEI. V lost 6 bases and J 3 bases, leaving 5 bases between the germline ends. The CDR3 sequence is 12 residues long. For the CDR3, the DNA is TGTGCCAGCAGCCGGTCTAATGAAAAACTGTTTTTT. Amino acids: CASSRSNEKLFF.

In this sample, this clone turned up a few times. The gene calls are TRBV4-2 and TRBJ1-6; possibly TRBD1 for D (5 bases). Trimming pared 0 bases from V and 5 bases from J, leaving 14 bases between. The CDR3 loop spans 17 amino acids. The germline V gene has CDR1 LGHNA and CDR2 YNFKEQ. The CDR3: CASSQELVTVNNSPLHF. DNA of the CDR3: TGTGCCAGCAGCCAAGAACTTGTGACAGTTAATAATTCACCCCTCCACTTT.

The rearrangement links TRBV11-2 to TRBJ2-5; 8 nucleotides line up with TRBD1. This CDR3 region has 15 residues. Germline loops: CDR1 SGHAT, CDR2 FQNNGV. V lost 5 bases, J lost 4 bases, and 9 bases stayed unmatched. CDR3 nucleotides: TGTGCCAGCAGCAAACAGGGGGTGATGGCAGAGACCCAGTACTTC. Residues: CASSKQGVMAETQYF.

This clone was seen just once. Germline is not matched at one junction end, which may reflect a read error. The V and J genes are TRBV30 and TRBJ1-2, with TRBD1 matching 7 bases. CDR1 and CDR2 (germline): GTSNPN, SVGIG (reference sequence). The CDR3 is 11 amino acids. CDR3 sequence: CAWTTGRGPAF. The CDR3, as DNA: TGTGCCTGGACCACGGGAAGGGGGCCCGCCTTC.

The chain carries TRBV5-1 and TRBJ1-3; D possibly corresponds to TRBD1 (6 bases). The germline CDR1 and CDR2 sequences are SGHRS and YFSETQ. The CDR3 consists of 14 residues. The V end lost 3 bases, the J end lost 0 bases, and 7 bases lay between the germline ends. CDR3 region: CASSSGDSGNTIYF. In nucleotides, the CDR3 is TGCGCCAGCAGCTCAGGGGACTCTGGAAACACCATATATTTT.

This clone was observed a handful of times. The chain couples TRBV4-3 to TRBJ2-5; TRBD2 might be the D (6 bases). This CDR3 spans 16 amino acids. Germline V gene sequence: CDR1 LGHNA, CDR2 YSLEER. V was clipped by 1 base and J by 4 bases, with 16 bases between them. CDR3 sequence: CASSQVEGRFGETQYF. DNA of the CDR3: TGCGCCAGCAGCCAAGTGGAGGGTCGGTTCGGAGAGACCCAGTACTTC.

This CDR3 is CASRGSLAEKLFF. The CDR3 DNA sequence: TGTGCCAGCAGGGGCAGCCTTGCAGAAAAACTGTTTTTT. This chain joins TRBV28 and TRBJ1-4; D is undetermined. CDR3 length equals 13 residues. Trimming took 6 bases from V and 8 from J, leaving 13 bases between them. Germline V CDR1 and CDR2: MDHEN, SYDVKM.

CDR3 loop: CASGKQGATEAFF. CDR3 bases: TGTGCCAGCGGTAAACAGGGGGCCACTGAAGCTTTCTTT. V gene TRBV27 combines with J gene TRBJ1-1, with 9 nucleotides matching TRBD1. The CDR3 has 13 amino acids. Unmatched junction bases numbered 5, after V lost 8 bases and J lost 4 bases. Germline CDR1 MNHEY, CDR2 SMNVEV (reference sequence).

The CDR3 protein is CASRHKGGLRTQYF. In DNA form, the CDR3 reads TGTGCCAGCAGACATAAGGGGGGGCTGAGGACGCAGTATTTT. The chain joins TRBV6-5 to TRBJ2-3; perhaps TRBD2 as D (7 bases). Germline V lookup: CDR1 MNHEY, CDR2 SVGAGI. V was cut by 6 bases and J by 9 bases, with 19 bases left in between. The CDR3 spans 14 residues.